What follows is one T cell receptor (beta chain) and its context. As yet, its antigen is unknown. The sample contains more than one DNA sequence encoding this CDR3. Only CD45RO-negative cells positively selected for CCR7 counted as naive CD8 cells, so terminally differentiated effector memory CD45RA+ cells were excluded. Donors, healthy HIV-negative adults, lacked recent acute infections or vaccinations. The sorted-subset replicate PCRs were given about 210 ng DNA, which is about 30,000 T cell genomes. Sequencing used immunoSEQ multiplex PCR; TCRdb keeps in-frame clones, though not all of them. The sample shows millions of clones, 85% to 95% of them seen only once. The data stem from a study of shared clonotypes between healthy human individuals. Overall study context: Donor ages ranged 18 to 49 years: two women, a few men.

Study results and limitations: In several donors, around 5.5% of naive CD4 clonotypes appeared in common.

Trimming cost V 0 bases and J 2 bases; bases outside gene matches: 3. The CDR3 totals 15 residues. Per germline, CDR1 SGDLS and CDR2 YYNGEE. The TCR sequence derives from a man between 18 and 29 years old in good health. Some clones in this sample may be carry-over from other donors' samples. The chain couples TRBV9 to TRBJ2-7, with 9 bases lining up with TRBD2. The sample consisted of naive CD8+ T cells from PBMCs. The CDR3 sequence is CASSVVASGAYEQYF. The CDR3 DNA is TGTGCCAGCAGCGTAGTGGCTAGCGGGGCCTACGAGCAGTACTTC.